The rows below give T cell receptor beta chains drawn from one sample of a study of CD8+ T cells in alopecia areata. This table comes from immunoSEQ multiplex PCR, and its TCRdb copy is limited to in-frame clones, with some not included. Of over 250,000 clones listed, 60% were seen once; the top ten hold 0.9% to 0.95%. The sequencing used CD4+ T cells sorted from blood, collected around week 53, from a patient treated with tofacitinib. These receptors came from a human donor with alopecia areata. CDR3s include the opening cysteine and the closing phenylalanine or tryptophan. D genes are given only for firm matches. Rows may omit the clone size; those that give it use once, few, many or a size class.

TRBV29-1	-	-	TRBJ2-5	TGCAGCGTTGGGGAAGGATGGGGGACCCAGTACTTC	CSVGEGWGTQYF
TRBV6-5	-	TRBD1	TRBJ2-2	TGTGCCAGTCAGGGGGCAGGCGGGGAGCTGTTTTTT	CASQGAGGELFF
TRBV5-1	-	-	TRBJ2-3	TGCGCCAGCAGCTTGGTTGGGCCTAGCACAGATACGCAGTATTTT	CASSLVGPSTDTQYF
TRBV30	-	-	TRBJ2-7	TGTGCCTGGAGTGTTGGGGGGAGCGGGCAGTACTTC	CAWSVGGSGQYF
TRBV6-6	-	TRBD1	TRBJ1-1	TGTGCCAGCAGTGGACAGGGGGGACTGAACACTGAAGCTTTCTTT	CASSGQGGLNTEAFF
TRBV29-1	few	TRBD1	TRBJ1-1	TGCAGCGTTGACCAGGGGGCAGTTTATGCTGAAGCTTTCTTT	CSVDQGAVYAEAFF
TRBV29-1	few	TRBD1	TRBJ1-1	TGCAGCGTTGGACAGGGGAATGAAGCTTTCTTT	CSVGQGNEAFF
TRBV29-1	-	-	TRBJ2-5	TGCAGCGTTGAAGTGGAGACCCAGTACTTC	CSVEVETQYF
TRBV5-4	-	-	TRBJ2-3	TGTGCCAGCAGCTTGAAAGATACGCAGTATTTT	CASSLKDTQYF
TRBV5-1	once	-	TRBJ1-2	TGCGCCAGCAGCTTGGAGTCACCTAACTATGGCTACACCTTC	CASSLESPNYGYTF
TRBV2	-	TRBD2	TRBJ2-1	TGTGCCAGCAGTGAAGCGCTCCTTCGGATGGGGGGAGGGCAATACAATGAGCAGTTCTTC	CASSEALLRMGGGQYNEQFF
TRBV18	-	-	TRBJ2-3	TGTGCCAGCTCACCCGCCGGTAGTGCAGATACGCAGTATTTT	CASSPAGSADTQYF
TRBV7-2	-	-	TRBJ1-1	TGTGCCAGCAGCCCCAACTACAGGCAGAACACTGAAGCTTTCTTT	CASSPNYRQNTEAFF
TRBV4-3	few	TRBD1	TRBJ2-7	TGCGCCAGCAGCCGTTCCGGGACAGGGGGCTACGAGCAGTACTTC	CASSRSGTGGYEQYF
TRBV19	few	-	TRBJ2-7	TGTGCCAGTAGTCCCCAGCAGGGGTACTACGAGCAGTACTTC	CASSPQQGYYEQYF
TRBV27	few	-	TRBJ2-7	TGTGCCAGCAGTCGAGGGATTGAGCAGTACTTC	CASSRGIEQYF
TRBV19	-	TRBD1	TRBJ1-1	TGTGCCAGTAGTATAAGGGGACAGGGGACTGAAGCTTTCTTT	CASSIRGQGTEAFF
TRBV25-1	-	-	TRBJ2-7	TGTGCCAGCAGTGGAGGGGCCTACGAGCAGTACTTC	CASSGGAYEQYF
TRBV30	-	-	TRBJ1-1	TGTGCCTGGCGACAGAACACTGAAGCTTTCTTT	CAWRQNTEAFF
TRBV29-1	-	TRBD2	TRBJ2-1	TGCAGCGTCCGCCCTGGACTAGCGGGGGGAGCCCGGACTTACAACGAGCAGTTCTTC	CSVRPGLAGGARTYNEQFF
TRBV29-1	-	-	TRBJ1-1	TGCAGCGTTGAAGATTTAGGAGGGGCCTGGACTGAAGCTTTCTTT	CSVEDLGGAWTEAFF
TRBV6-5	-	-	TRBJ1-2	TGTGCCAGCAGTCCAGACTGGACCTATGGCTACACCTTC	CASSPDWTYGYTF
TRBV4-2	-	-	TRBJ2-1	TGTGCCAGCAGCCAAGATAAATGGCAACGGCAGTTCTTC	CASSQDKWQRQFF
TRBV18	-	-	TRBJ1-5	TGTGCCAGCTCAAGCGCTGAGGGTCAGCCCCAGCATTTT	CASSSAEGQPQHF
TRBV5-4	-	TRBD2	TRBJ2-7	TGTGCCAGCAGAACCCATGGGGAGGGCTACGAGCAGTACTTC	CASRTHGEGYEQYF
TRBV2	-	-	TRBJ2-5	TGTGCCAGCACACAGGGACTAATGGAGACCCAGTACTTC	CASTQGLMETQYF
TRBV4-3	-	-	TRBJ2-7	TGCGCCAGCAGCAGGAACGGCTACGAGCAGTACTTC	CASSRNGYEQYF
TRBV29-1	-	-	TRBJ2-1	TGCAGCGTTGTCTCCCCAAGACTTAACAATGAGCAGTTCTTC	CSVVSPRLNNEQFF
TRBV14	-	-	TRBJ1-5	TGTGCCAGCAGGCTTGATACTCCCTCCAATCAGCCCCAGCATTTT	CASRLDTPSNQPQHF
TRBV29-1	once	TRBD2	TRBJ2-5	TGCAGCGGGCGGGGGGGGGCTGAGACCCAGTACTTC	CSGRGGAETQYF
TRBV9	-	TRBD1	TRBJ2-7	TGTGCCAGCAGCGTAGCAGGGGGCGGCTACGAGCAGTACTTC	CASSVAGGGYEQYF
TRBV4-3	-	-	TRBJ1-5	TGCGCCAGCAGCCAAGGGATAGGGGTCAATCAGCCCCAGCATTTT	CASSQGIGVNQPQHF
TRBV11-2	few	TRBD2	TRBJ2-1	TGTGCCAGCAGCTTAGGGACTAGCGGGGGGGCCTACAATGAGCAGTTCTTC	CASSLGTSGGAYNEQFF
TRBV20-1	-	-	TRBJ2-5	TGCAGGATGGGGGAGACCCAGTACTTC	CRMGETQYF
TRBV7-2	-	-	TRBJ1-2	TGTGCCAGCAGCTTACGAACGGATGGCTACACCTTC	CASSLRTDGYTF
TRBV29-1	-	TRBD1	TRBJ1-2	TGCAGCGTTATCGACCCCACAGGGGGCTTCAATAGCTACACCTTC	CSVIDPTGGFNSYTF
TRBV29-1	-	-	TRBJ1-2	TGCAGCGTCCCCGGCGGATATTATGGCTACACCTTC	CSVPGGYYGYTF
TRBV30	-	-	TRBJ1-1	TGTGCCTGGAGTGTACACAACACTGAAGCTTTCTTT	CAWSVHNTEAFF
TRBV7-9	few	-	TRBJ1-1	TGTGCCAGCAGCTTAGACCCGGGGACTGAAGCTTTCTTT	CASSLDPGTEAFF
TRBV12-5	few	-	TRBJ1-4	TGTGCTAGTGGTTTGGGGTCTGGGAACGGTGAAAAACTGTTTTTT	CASGLGSGNGEKLFF